Listed below are T cell receptor beta chains from one sample, sequenced in a study of T cell responses to AZD1222 COVID-19 vaccine. Repertoires were generated with immunoSEQ multiplex PCR, while TCRdb's copy carries only in-frame clones and drops some. The sample has under 110,000 clones, under 90% seen once; the top ten hold over 4.5%. The sample in question was peripheral blood, obtained on day 0 of AZD1222 vaccination. The receptors were gathered from an adult in good health. Both conserved end residues are part of each CDR3. A D gene is named only where the DNA matches it firmly. A row's size may be missing; if present it is once, few, many or a size class.

D gene: NA
clone size: NA
J gene: TRBJ2-6
V gene: TRBV19
CDR3 length: 15
CDR3 protein: CASSPQISGANVLTF
CDR3 DNA: TGTGCCAGTAGTCCTCAGATATCTGGGGCCAACGTCCTGACTTTC

D gene: NA
clone size: NA
J gene: TRBJ1-2
V gene: TRBV2
CDR3 length: 11
CDR3 protein: CASTPGYGYTF
CDR3 DNA: TGTGCCAGCACCCCGGGGTATGGCTACACCTTC

D gene: TRBD1
clone size: NA
J gene: TRBJ2-7
V gene: TRBV5-1
CDR3 length: 13
CDR3 protein: CASRPGQGYEQYF
CDR3 DNA: TGCGCCAGCAGACCGGGACAGGGTTACGAGCAGTACTTC

D gene: NA
clone size: NA
J gene: TRBJ1-1
V gene: TRBV28
CDR3 length: 12
CDR3 protein: CASKGPNTEAFF
CDR3 DNA: TGTGCCAGTAAGGGACCGAACACTGAAGCTTTCTTT

D gene: NA
clone size: NA
J gene: TRBJ1-3
V gene: TRBV6-6
CDR3 length: 15
CDR3 protein: CASSRGQTPGNTIYF
CDR3 DNA: TGTGCCAGCAGCCGAGGACAAACCCCTGGAAACACCATATATTTT

D gene: TRBD1
clone size: NA
J gene: TRBJ1-5
V gene: TRBV18
CDR3 length: 14
CDR3 protein: CASSTAGGLQPQHF
CDR3 DNA: TGTGCCAGCTCAACTGCAGGGGGACTTCAGCCCCAGCATTTT

D gene: TRBD1
clone size: NA
J gene: TRBJ1-1
V gene: TRBV5-6
CDR3 length: 15
CDR3 protein: CASSPLDREGTEAFF
CDR3 DNA: TGTGCCAGCAGCCCACTGGACAGGGAGGGGACTGAAGCTTTCTTT

D gene: TRBD1
clone size: NA
J gene: TRBJ2-5
V gene: TRBV5-1
CDR3 length: 12
CDR3 protein: CASSRQGETQYF
CDR3 DNA: TGCGCCAGCAGCAGACAGGGGGAGACCCAGTACTTC

D gene: NA
clone size: NA
J gene: TRBJ2-5
V gene: TRBV24-1
CDR3 length: 15
CDR3 protein: CATSALGRKGETQYF
CDR3 DNA: TGTGCCACCAGTGCTCTCGGGCGGAAGGGAGAGACCCAGTACTTC

D gene: TRBD1
clone size: NA
J gene: TRBJ2-7
V gene: TRBV5-8
CDR3 length: 13
CDR3 protein: CASSRTGGSEQYF
CDR3 DNA: TGTGCCAGCAGCAGGACAGGGGGCAGCGAGCAGTACTTC

D gene: NA
clone size: NA
J gene: TRBJ1-2
V gene: TRBV15
CDR3 length: 12
CDR3 protein: CATSRGEGGYTF
CDR3 DNA: TGTGCCACCAGCAGAGGGGAGGGTGGCTACACCTTC

D gene: NA
clone size: NA
J gene: TRBJ1-1
V gene: TRBV5-1
CDR3 length: 13
CDR3 protein: CASSLEPNTEAFF
CDR3 DNA: TGCGCCAGCAGCTTGGAGCCGAACACTGAAGCTTTCTTT

D gene: NA
clone size: NA
J gene: TRBJ2-7
V gene: TRBV5-5
CDR3 length: 12
CDR3 protein: CASSWDNYEQYF
CDR3 DNA: TGTGCCAGCAGCTGGGACAACTACGAGCAGTACTTC

D gene: NA
clone size: NA
J gene: TRBJ2-7
V gene: TRBV3-1/TRBV3-2
CDR3 length: 15
CDR3 protein: CASSQGGRFSYEQYF
CDR3 DNA: TGTGCCAGCAGCCAAGGGGGGCGCTTCTCCTACGAGCAGTACTTC

D gene: TRBD2
clone size: NA
J gene: TRBJ2-5
V gene: TRBV7-2
CDR3 length: 15
CDR3 protein: CASSRSGAYQETQYF
CDR3 DNA: TGTGCCAGCAGCCGTAGCGGGGCTTACCAAGAGACCCAGTACTTC

D gene: NA
clone size: NA
J gene: TRBJ1-5
V gene: TRBV27
CDR3 length: 14
CDR3 protein: CASSLGVSNQPQHF
CDR3 DNA: TGTGCCAGCAGTTTGGGGGTGAGCAATCAGCCCCAGCATTTT

D gene: TRBD1
clone size: NA
J gene: TRBJ1-1
V gene: TRBV2
CDR3 length: 12
CDR3 protein: CASTKGQGEAFF
CDR3 DNA: TGTGCCAGCACCAAGGGACAGGGGGAAGCTTTCTTT

D gene: NA
clone size: NA
J gene: TRBJ1-1
V gene: TRBV5-1
CDR3 length: 16
CDR3 protein: CASSPDGGPLGTEAFF
CDR3 DNA: TGCGCCAGCAGCCCGGACGGGGGACCGCTGGGCACTGAAGCTTTCTTT

D gene: NA
clone size: NA
J gene: TRBJ1-1
V gene: TRBV5-5
CDR3 length: 13
CDR3 protein: CASSFQGGTEAFF
CDR3 DNA: TGTGCCAGCAGCTTTCAGGGAGGCACTGAAGCTTTCTTT

D gene: TRBD1
clone size: once
J gene: TRBJ2-1
V gene: TRBV5-1
CDR3 length: 18
CDR3 protein: CASSWRQGATSSYNEQFF
CDR3 DNA: TGCGCCAGCAGCTGGAGACAGGGGGCGACCAGCTCCTACAATGAGCAGTTCTTC

D gene: NA
clone size: few
J gene: TRBJ1-1
V gene: TRBV6-5
CDR3 length: 14
CDR3 protein: CASSYLGQNTEAFF
CDR3 DNA: TGTGCCAGCAGTTACTTGGGACAGAACACTGAAGCTTTCTTT

D gene: TRBD1
clone size: NA
J gene: TRBJ1-2
V gene: TRBV10-3
CDR3 length: 16
CDR3 protein: CATSGTEGRTNYGYTF
CDR3 DNA: TGTGCCACCTCCGGGACAGAGGGCCGGACTAACTATGGCTACACCTTC

D gene: NA
clone size: NA
J gene: TRBJ1-1
V gene: TRBV5-8
CDR3 length: 16
CDR3 protein: CASSLDGISPSTEAFF
CDR3 DNA: TGTGCCAGCAGCTTGGACGGGATATCCCCGAGCACTGAAGCTTTCTTT

D gene: NA
clone size: once
J gene: TRBJ2-5
V gene: TRBV7-2
CDR3 length: 15
CDR3 protein: CASSTSGTTRYIQYF
CDR3 DNA: TGTGCCAGCAGCACCTCGGGGACGACCCGGTATATCCAGTACTTC

D gene: NA
clone size: NA
J gene: TRBJ2-1
V gene: TRBV19
CDR3 length: 16
CDR3 protein: CASTPGGLAVYNEQFF
CDR3 DNA: TGTGCCAGTACCCCCGGGGGCCTAGCGGTCTACAATGAGCAGTTCTTC

D gene: NA
clone size: NA
J gene: TRBJ2-2
V gene: TRBV24-1
CDR3 length: 14
CDR3 protein: CATRDSGGTGELFF
CDR3 DNA: TGTGCCACCAGGGACAGTGGGGGCACCGGGGAGCTGTTTTTT

D gene: TRBD2
clone size: NA
J gene: TRBJ2-2
V gene: TRBV7-9
CDR3 length: 16
CDR3 protein: CASSLTSGRYTGELFF
CDR3 DNA: TGTGCCAGCAGCTTAACTAGCGGGAGGTACACCGGGGAGCTGTTTTTT

D gene: NA
clone size: NA
J gene: TRBJ1-5
V gene: TRBV27
CDR3 length: 13
CDR3 protein: CASSVGAFQPQHF
CDR3 DNA: TGTGCCAGCAGTGTGGGGGCGTTTCAGCCCCAGCATTTT